This entry lists 27 T cell receptor beta chains sequenced from one sample in a study of T cell responses to AZD1222 COVID-19 vaccine. TCRdb's table, derived via immunoSEQ multiplex PCR, lists solely in-frame clones and lacks some. The sample includes more than 65,000 clones, about 86% of them seen just once. Sequenced material: peripheral blood, taken on day 0 of AZD1222 vaccination. Receptor source: an adult in good health.

V gene TRBV12-5 combines with J gene TRBJ1-2, with TRBD1 matching 9 bases. Germline lookup yields CDR1 LGHNT and CDR2 FRNRAP. The CDR3 loop spans 13 amino acids. The V gene end was trimmed by 3 bases and the J gene end by 8 bases; junction bases not matched to a gene: 4. The DNA of the CDR3 is TGTGCTAGTGGTTTTGGGACAGGGAACGGCTACACCTTC. It encodes CASGFGTGNGYTF.

V is TRBV6-5 and J is TRBJ1-5; D remains ambiguous. Germline CDR1 is MNHEY and CDR2 is SVGAGI. The CDR3 runs to 12 residues. Trimming cost V 6 bases and J 6 bases, with 9 bases left between them. CDR3 coding DNA: TGTGCCAGCAGAGCGGACGGTCAGCCCCAGCATTTT. Protein product: CASRADGQPQHF.

The CDR3 region has the DNA TGTGCCAGCAGTTTTCCTGACAGGAGCGGGGAGCTGTTTTTT. Encoded protein: CASSFPDRSGELFF. The gene calls are TRBV27 and TRBJ2-2; possibly TRBD1 for D (6 bases). The V gene's germline CDR1 is MNHEY and CDR2 SMNVEV (reference sequence). The CDR3 totals 14 residues. V was trimmed by 3 bases and J by 7 bases, leaving 12 bases between them.

Here the CDR3 reads CASSWAGTSERTDTQYF. The CDR3, as DNA: TGTGCCAGCAGCTGGGCCGGGACTAGCGAGCGCACAGATACGCAGTATTTT. The chain uses TRBV7-8 and TRBJ2-3; 10 positions match TRBD2. The J segment lost 1 base and the V segment lost 4 bases, leaving 8 bases of the junction unmatched. Per the germline V gene, CDR1 is SGHVS and CDR2 is FQNEAQ. The CDR3 totals 17 residues.

V is TRBV7-2 and J is TRBJ1-2; perhaps TRBD1 as D (5 bases). V was shortened by 1 base and J by 8 bases, with 11 bases between the two germline ends. The germline CDR1 and CDR2 sequences are SGHTA and FQGNSA. The CDR3 contains 13 residues. The chain's CDR3 is CASSLDQGSGYTF. The CDR3 DNA reads as TGTGCCAGCAGCTTAGATCAGGGTAGCGGCTACACCTTC.

The chain recombines TRBV28 with TRBJ1-2; D uncertain. Germline values: CDR1 MDHEN, CDR2 SYDVKM. The CDR3 spans 13 residues. The V end lost 6 bases, the J end lost 2 bases, and 10 bases lay between the germline ends. CDR3 in DNA: TGTGCCAGCAGCTCGTCGGTAAACTATGGCTACACCTTC. This gives the protein CASSSSVNYGYTF.

This chain links TRBV6-6 with TRBJ1-4, with D unclear. Germline values: CDR1 MNHNY, CDR2 SVGAGI (reference sequence). The CDR3 runs to 14 residues. Trimming left V 7 bases short and J 0 bases short, with 9 bases between. The CDR3 DNA reads as TGTGCCAGCACCCCTTGGACAACTAATGAAAAACTGTTTTTT. Amino acids: CASTPWTTNEKLFF.

CDR3 DNA: TGTGCCTGGAGTCAGCGGGGGCAAGGCACTGAAGCTTTCTTT. This encodes CAWSQRGQGTEAFF. V and J are TRBV30 and TRBJ1-1; possibly TRBD1 for D (6 bases). Trimming removed 2 bases from V and 4 bases from J, with 14 bases in between. The CDR3 runs 14 residues. From germline, CDR1 is GTSNPN and CDR2 SVGIG (reference sequence).

The V call is TRBV5-1, the J call TRBJ1-2, with TRBD1 matching 9 bases. V lost 4 bases, J lost 4 bases, and 5 bases stayed unmatched. The CDR3 loop spans 14 amino acids. The germline V gene has CDR1 SGHRS and CDR2 YFSETQ. CDR3 amino acids: CASSTGGGFYGYTF. CDR3 bases: TGCGCCAGCAGCACAGGGGGCGGTTTCTATGGCTACACCTTC. Together with reference TRBV5-1 and TRBJ1-2, the CDR3 gives the full variable domain: KAGVTQTPRYLIKTRGQQVTLSCSPISGHRSVSWYQQTPGQGLQFLFEYFSETQRNKGNFPGRFSGRQFSNSRSEMNVSTLELGDSALYLCASSTGGGFYGYTFGSGTRLTVV.

This rearrangement joins TRBV2 to TRBJ2-2, with TRBD2 as a possible D gene (5 bases). Trimming cost V 4 bases and J 1 base, with 16 bases left between them. There are 17 residues in the CDR3. Germline CDR1 reads SNHLY; CDR2 reads FYNNEI. Written as DNA, the CDR3 is TGTGCCAGCAGTGGACCCCTCGAGGGTCGGAACACCGGGGAGCTGTTTTTT. Protein product: CASSGPLEGRNTGELFF.

V is TRBV28 and J is TRBJ2-7; D is ambiguous. Germline lookup yields CDR1 MDHEN and CDR2 SYDVKM. Trimming cost V 3 bases and J 2 bases, with 8 bases left between them. The CDR3 is made up of 13 amino acids. The CDR3 sequence is CASSLTSTYEQYF. CDR3 DNA: TGTGCCAGCAGTTTGACCAGCACCTACGAGCAGTACTTC.

This clone has a handful of counts. This chain links TRBV7-9 with TRBJ1-5; 11 nucleotides align to TRBD1. Germline lookup yields CDR1 SEHNR and CDR2 FQNEAQ (reference sequence). The CDR3 loop spans 15 amino acids. With V trimmed by 5 bases and J by 9 bases, 9 bases remained unmatched. For the CDR3, the DNA is TGTGCCAGCAGCAGCGGGACAGGGGGTTTGGGGCCCCAGCATTTT. It codes for CASSSGTGGLGPQHF.

The V gene is TRBV27, the J gene TRBJ1-1; 7 bases agree with TRBD1. The CDR3 length is 12 residues. Germline lookup yields CDR1 MNHEY and CDR2 SMNVEV (reference sequence). Losses at the gene ends were 6 bases for V and 4 bases for J; bases not matched to a gene: 2. CDR3 nucleotides: TGTGCCAGCAGCCCAGGGGGCACTGAAGCTTTCTTT. Translated: CASSPGGTEAFF.

The rearrangement links TRBV6-5 to TRBJ2-5; 8 nucleotides match TRBD1. Trimming took 6 bases from V and 8 from J; bases not matched to a gene: 11. This CDR3 contains 14 residues. CDR1 MNHEY and CDR2 SVGAGI come from the germline V gene. The chain's CDR3 is CASRMGQASVTQYF. The CDR3 coding sequence is TGTGCCAGCAGAATGGGACAGGCGAGCGTAACCCAGTACTTC.

The V and J genes are TRBV28 and TRBJ2-5; 11 bases fit TRBD1. The CDR3 loop spans 16 amino acids. J gave up 5 bases and V 5 bases, and 10 bases lay outside the gene matches. The germline gives CDR1 MDHEN, CDR2 SYDVKM. The CDR3 nucleotides read TGTGCCAGCAGTATTCGGAGGACAGGGGGCGCGGAGACCCAGTACTTC. Translated, it gives CASSIRRTGGAETQYF.

The CDR3 spells CASSELRGGYSNQPQHF. The CDR3 bases are TGTGCCAGCAGTGAGTTACGCGGGGGGTATAGCAATCAGCCCCAGCATTTT. The V call is TRBV6-1, the J call TRBJ1-5; D is perhaps TRBD1 (5 bases). V was clipped by 3 bases and J by 0 bases, with 15 bases between them. Germline CDR1 reads MNHNS; CDR2 reads SASEGT. The CDR3 has 17 amino acids.

This clone was seen only once. The J gene is TRBJ1-4, the V gene TRBV7-9; D is unclear. Trimming pared 1 base from V and 8 bases from J, leaving 14 bases between. The CDR3 totals 15 residues. Germline CDR1 reads SEHNR; CDR2 reads FQNEAQ (reference sequence). Written as DNA, the CDR3 is TGTGCCAGCAGCTTAGACCTGACATTTAGGGAAAAACTGTTTTTT. Amino acid sequence: CASSLDLTFREKLFF.

The V and J genes are TRBV25-1 and TRBJ2-1; the match to TRBD1 covers 11 bases. The CDR3 sequence is 14 residues long. Germline CDR1 reads MGHDK; CDR2 reads SYGVNS. V shed 6 bases, J shed 2 bases, and the junction held 0 bases outside the gene matches. CDR3 residues: CASRGQGAYNEQFF. The CDR3 nucleotides read TGTGCCAGCAGGGGACAGGGGGCCTACAATGAGCAGTTCTTC.

This chain links TRBV27 with TRBJ2-1, with TRBD1 matching over 10 bases. This CDR3 spans 15 amino acids. CDR1 is MNHEY, CDR2 SMNVEV, per germline (reference sequence). Unmatched junction bases numbered 6, after V lost 6 bases and J lost 4 bases. CDR3 DNA: TGTGCCAGCAGGGCAGGACAGGGGGAGTACAATGAGCAGTTCTTC. This translates into CASRAGQGEYNEQFF.

The chain combines TRBV7-6 with TRBJ1-5, with a possible D match to TRBD1 (6 bases). The germline V gene has CDR1 SGHVS and CDR2 FNYEAQ. Trimming removed 5 bases at V and 2 bases at J, with 22 bases between. The CDR3 totals 18 residues. This CDR3 reads CASSPDLGGAARNQPQHF. The CDR3 nucleotides are TGTGCCAGCAGCCCCGATCTAGGGGGGGCAGCCCGCAATCAGCCCCAGCATTTT.

The gene calls are TRBV7-9 and TRBJ2-4, with D maybe TRBD2 (6 bases). Germline V gene data show CDR1 as SEHNR and CDR2 as FQNEAQ (reference sequence). Trimming removed 5 bases from V and 2 bases from J, with 13 bases in between. The CDR3 sequence is 15 residues long. CDR3 in amino acids: CASSAFGGTKNIQYF. In DNA, the CDR3 is TGTGCCAGCAGCGCCTTCGGGGGAACCAAAAACATTCAGTACTTC.

The chain has TRBV5-8 and TRBJ2-1; D gene ambiguous. CDR3 size: 15 residues. Germline values: CDR1 SGHTS, CDR2 YDEGEE. V lost 9 bases to trimming and J lost 4 bases, with 20 bases between them. The CDR3 DNA reads TGTGCCACCGCCTACCTTAAGGACCTTTACAATGAGCAGTTCTTC. Residues: CATAYLKDLYNEQFF.

CDR3 DNA sequence: TGTGCCAGCTCACCACCTCGGACGGAGAACACTGAAGCTTTCTTT. Amino acid sequence: CASSPPRTENTEAFF. The chain combines TRBV18 with TRBJ1-1, with unresolved D. This CDR3 contains 15 residues. The V gene's germline CDR1 is KGHSH and CDR2 LQKENI. V was trimmed by 0 bases and J by 1 base, leaving 9 bases between them.

The chain couples TRBV3-1 (or the pseudogene TRBV3-2) to TRBJ2-7; TRBD1 matches at 11 bases. The length of the CDR3 is 17 residues. Germline lookup yields CDR1 LGHDT and CDR2 YNNKEL (reference sequence). With V trimmed by 4 bases and J by 1 base, 9 bases remained unmatched. The CDR3 sequence: CASSPSHRDRGSYEQYF. The CDR3, as DNA: TGTGCCAGCAGCCCGTCGCACCGGGACAGGGGGTCCTACGAGCAGTACTTC.

The V and J genes are TRBV6-1 and TRBJ1-2, with D hard to call. The V and J ends lost 0 bases and 7 bases respectively, with 3 bases between them. The V gene's germline CDR1 is MNHNS and CDR2 SASEGT. The CDR3 covers 11 residues. The CDR3 is CASSEAGGYTF. The CDR3 DNA follows: TGTGCCAGCAGTGAAGCGGGTGGCTACACCTTC.

The rearrangement uses TRBV6-6 and TRBJ1-5; 7 nucleotides agree with TRBD1. Germline V gene lookup returns CDR1 MNHNY and CDR2 SVGAGI (reference sequence). The CDR3 runs 16 residues. J was trimmed by 3 bases and V by 5 bases; bases with no gene match: 10. CDR3 DNA sequence: TGTGCCAGCAGTCATGGCGGGACAGAAGTCAATCAGCCCCAGCATTTT. This sequence encodes CASSHGGTEVNQPQHF.

This chain joins TRBV2 and TRBJ2-7; TRBD1 is a possible D gene (5 bases). The CDR3 spans 13 residues. V was shortened by 5 bases and J by 9 bases, with 17 bases between the two germline ends. CDR1 is SNHLY, CDR2 FYNNEI, per germline. The CDR3 spells CASSRNRNEVQYF. DNA for the CDR3: TGTGCCAGCAGTCGTAACAGGAATGAGGTGCAGTACTTC.